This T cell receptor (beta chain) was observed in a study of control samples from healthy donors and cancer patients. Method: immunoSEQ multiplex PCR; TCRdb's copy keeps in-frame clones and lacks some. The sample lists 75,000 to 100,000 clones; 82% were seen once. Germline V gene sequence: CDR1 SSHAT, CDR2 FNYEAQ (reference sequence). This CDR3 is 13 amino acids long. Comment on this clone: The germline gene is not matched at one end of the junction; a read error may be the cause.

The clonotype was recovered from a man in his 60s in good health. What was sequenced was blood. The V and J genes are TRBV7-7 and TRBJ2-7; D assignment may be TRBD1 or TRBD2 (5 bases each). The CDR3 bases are TGTGCTAGCAGCTTAAAGATGAGGGGCGAGCAGTACTTC. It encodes CASSLKMRGEQYF. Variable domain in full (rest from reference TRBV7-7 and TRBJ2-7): GAGVSQSPRYKVTKRGQDVTLRCDPISSHATLYWYQQALGQGPEFLTYFNYEAQPDKSGLPSDRFSAERPEGSISTLTIQRTEQRDSAMYRCASSLKMRGEQYFGPGTRLTVT.